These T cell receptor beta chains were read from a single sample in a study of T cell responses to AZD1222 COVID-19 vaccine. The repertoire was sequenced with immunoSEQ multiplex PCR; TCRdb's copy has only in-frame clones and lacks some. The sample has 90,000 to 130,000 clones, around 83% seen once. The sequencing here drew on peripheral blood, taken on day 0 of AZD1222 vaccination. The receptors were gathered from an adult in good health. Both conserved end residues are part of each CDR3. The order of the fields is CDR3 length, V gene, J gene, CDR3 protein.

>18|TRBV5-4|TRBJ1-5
CASSSTLGSGGNNQPQHF
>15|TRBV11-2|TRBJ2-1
CASSQLGGAYNEQFF
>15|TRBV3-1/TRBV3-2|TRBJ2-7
CASSSSGGPPYEQYF
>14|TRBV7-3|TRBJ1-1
CASSLGQGHTEAFF
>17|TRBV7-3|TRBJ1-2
CASSPEMGTGTVYGYTF
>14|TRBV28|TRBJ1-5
CASSPQGSTMTQHF
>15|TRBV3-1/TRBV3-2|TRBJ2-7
CASSQEGRGRVEQYF
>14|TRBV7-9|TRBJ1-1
CASSPGGGGSQAFF
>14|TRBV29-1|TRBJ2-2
CSGGQGKNTGELFF
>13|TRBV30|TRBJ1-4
CAWTGSAVEKLFF
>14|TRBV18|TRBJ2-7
CASSRNRDSYEQYF
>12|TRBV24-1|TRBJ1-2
CATRGTGGGYTF
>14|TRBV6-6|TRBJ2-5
CASKRSGPQETQYF
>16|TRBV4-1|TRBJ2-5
CASSNQRAGNQETQYF
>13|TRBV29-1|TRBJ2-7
CSVGRDRGYEQYF
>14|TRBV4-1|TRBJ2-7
CASSPQWGPYEQYF
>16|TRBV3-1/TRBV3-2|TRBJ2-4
CASSRLAGGAKNIQYF
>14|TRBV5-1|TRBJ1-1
CASSLEGASTEAFF
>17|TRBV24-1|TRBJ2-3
CATSVGQSSGGTDTQYF
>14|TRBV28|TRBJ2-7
CASSPSYSTDEQYF
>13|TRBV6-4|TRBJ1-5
CASSRGENQPQHF
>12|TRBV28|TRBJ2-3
CATGPSTDTQYF
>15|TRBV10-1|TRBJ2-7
CASSEGGGATYEQYF
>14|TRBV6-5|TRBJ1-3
CASMVQDSGNTIYF
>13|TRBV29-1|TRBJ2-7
CSVERQGGYEQYF
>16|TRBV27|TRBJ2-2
CASSLRLASGPGELFF
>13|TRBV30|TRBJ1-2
CAWSPQGALGYTF
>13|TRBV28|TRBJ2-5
CASKGRGKETQYF
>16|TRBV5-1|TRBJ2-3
CASSFGMGRAGDTQYF
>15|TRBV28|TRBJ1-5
CAGGTEGYSNQPQHF
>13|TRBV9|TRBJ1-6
CASSAPYNSPLHF
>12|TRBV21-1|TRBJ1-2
CARLQGARGYTF
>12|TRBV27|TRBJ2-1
CASSPPGLKQFF
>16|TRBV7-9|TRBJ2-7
CASSPGRGSISYEQYF
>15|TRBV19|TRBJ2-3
CASNPGGLGVRTQYF
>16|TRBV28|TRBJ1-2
CASSRAGSGQGWGYTF
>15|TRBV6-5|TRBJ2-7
CASTDPGQGKYEQYF
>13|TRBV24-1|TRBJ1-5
CATSDSGPEPQHF
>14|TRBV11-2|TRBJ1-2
CASSLVLQGYGYTF
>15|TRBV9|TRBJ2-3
CASSPNGLGTDTQYF
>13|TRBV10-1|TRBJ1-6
CASSAGDGSPLHF
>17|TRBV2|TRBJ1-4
CASSNGVYREPNEKLFF
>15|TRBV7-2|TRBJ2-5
CASGQGQLPLETQYF
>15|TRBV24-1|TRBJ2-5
CATSDPGLYQETQYF
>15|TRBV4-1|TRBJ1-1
CASSQLEGLGTEAFF
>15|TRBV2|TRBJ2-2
CASSEGSAGTGELFF
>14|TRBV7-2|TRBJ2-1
CASSFSGGAGEQFF
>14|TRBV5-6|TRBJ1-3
CASSLRGSGNTIYF
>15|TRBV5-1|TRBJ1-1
CASSPGQPVNTEAFF
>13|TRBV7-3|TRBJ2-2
CASSSRDAGELFF
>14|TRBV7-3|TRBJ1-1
CASSLERDATEAFF
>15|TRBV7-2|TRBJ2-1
CASSSRDRGNNEQFF
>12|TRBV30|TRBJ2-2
CAWMENTGELFF
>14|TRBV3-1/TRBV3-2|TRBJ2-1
CASSPGLAGARQFF
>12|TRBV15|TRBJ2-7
CATSGGSYEQYF